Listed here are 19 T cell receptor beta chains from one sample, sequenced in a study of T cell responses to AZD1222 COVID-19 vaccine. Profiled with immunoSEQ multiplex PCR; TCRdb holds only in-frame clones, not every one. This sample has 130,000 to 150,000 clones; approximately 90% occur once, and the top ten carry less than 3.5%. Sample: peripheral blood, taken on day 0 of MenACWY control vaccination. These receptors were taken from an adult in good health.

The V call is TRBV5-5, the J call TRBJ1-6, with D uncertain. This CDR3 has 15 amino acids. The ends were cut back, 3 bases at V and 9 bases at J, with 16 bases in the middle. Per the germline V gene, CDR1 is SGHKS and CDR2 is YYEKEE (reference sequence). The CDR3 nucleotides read TGTGCCAGCAGCTCCATTGGACCTACGGCTTCACCCCTCCACTTT. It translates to CASSSIGPTASPLHF.

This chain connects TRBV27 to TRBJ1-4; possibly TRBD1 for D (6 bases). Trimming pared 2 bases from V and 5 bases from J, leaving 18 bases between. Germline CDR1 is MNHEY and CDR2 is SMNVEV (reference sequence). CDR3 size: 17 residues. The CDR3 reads CASSLLSLGRGNEKLFF. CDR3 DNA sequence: TGTGCCAGCAGTTTACTCTCATTGGGCAGGGGAAATGAAAAACTGTTTTTT.

The CDR3 here is CASSYRGQGARYGYTF. As DNA, the CDR3 is TGTGCCAGCAGTTACCGCGGACAGGGGGCACGATATGGCTACACCTTC. This chain links TRBV6-5 with TRBJ1-2, with TRBD1 matching 11 bases. Looked up from germline, CDR1 is MNHEY and CDR2 is SVGAGI. V shed 2 bases, J shed 5 bases, and the junction held 7 bases outside the gene matches. CDR3 size: 16 residues.

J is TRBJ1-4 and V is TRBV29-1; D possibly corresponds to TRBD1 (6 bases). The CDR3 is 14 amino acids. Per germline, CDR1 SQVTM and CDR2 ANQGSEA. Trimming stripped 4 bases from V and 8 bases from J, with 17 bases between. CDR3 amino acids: CSVGGYRDREKLFF. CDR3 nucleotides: TGCAGCGTTGGGGGGTACAGGGATCGGGAAAAACTGTTTTTT.

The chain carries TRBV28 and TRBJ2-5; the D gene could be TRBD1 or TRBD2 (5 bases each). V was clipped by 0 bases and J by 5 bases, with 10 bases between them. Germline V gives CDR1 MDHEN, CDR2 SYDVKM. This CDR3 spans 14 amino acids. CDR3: CASSLWLGDETQYF. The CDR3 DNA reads TGTGCCAGCAGTTTATGGTTAGGGGACGAGACCCAGTACTTC.

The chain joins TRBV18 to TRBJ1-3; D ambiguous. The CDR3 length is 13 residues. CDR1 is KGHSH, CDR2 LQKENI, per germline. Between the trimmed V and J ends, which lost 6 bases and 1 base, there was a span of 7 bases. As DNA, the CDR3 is TGTGCCAGCTCGATGCGATCTGGAAACACCATATATTTT. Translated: CASSMRSGNTIYF.

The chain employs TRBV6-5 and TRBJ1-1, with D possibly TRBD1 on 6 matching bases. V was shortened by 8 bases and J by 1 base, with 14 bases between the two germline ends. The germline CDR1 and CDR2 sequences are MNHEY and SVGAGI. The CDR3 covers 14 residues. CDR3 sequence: CASQAPGQNTEAFF. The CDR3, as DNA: TGTGCCAGCCAAGCCCCGGGACAGAACACTGAAGCTTTCTTT.

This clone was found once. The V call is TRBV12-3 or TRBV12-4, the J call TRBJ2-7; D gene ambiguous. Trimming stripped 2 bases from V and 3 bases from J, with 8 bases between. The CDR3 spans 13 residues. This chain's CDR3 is CASSLQALYEQYF. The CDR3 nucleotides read TGTGCCAGCAGTTTACAGGCCCTCTACGAGCAGTACTTC.

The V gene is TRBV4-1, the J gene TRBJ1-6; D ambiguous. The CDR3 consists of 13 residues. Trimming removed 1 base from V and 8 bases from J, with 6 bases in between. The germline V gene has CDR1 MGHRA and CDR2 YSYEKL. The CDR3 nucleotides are TGCGCCAGCAGCCAAGGGCCGGATTCACCCCTCCACTTT. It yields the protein CASSQGPDSPLHF.

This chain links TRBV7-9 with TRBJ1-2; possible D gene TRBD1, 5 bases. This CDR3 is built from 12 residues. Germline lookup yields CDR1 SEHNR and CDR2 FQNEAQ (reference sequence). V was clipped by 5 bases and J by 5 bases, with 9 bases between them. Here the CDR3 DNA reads TGTGCCAGCAGCCCGAGACAGTATGGCTACACCTTC. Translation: CASSPRQYGYTF.

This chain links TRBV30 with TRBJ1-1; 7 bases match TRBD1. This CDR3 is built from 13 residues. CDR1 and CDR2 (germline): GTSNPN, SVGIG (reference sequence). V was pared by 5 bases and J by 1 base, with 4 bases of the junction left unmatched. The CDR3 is CAWGRTGNTEAFF. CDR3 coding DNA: TGTGCCTGGGGTCGGACAGGGAACACTGAAGCTTTCTTT.

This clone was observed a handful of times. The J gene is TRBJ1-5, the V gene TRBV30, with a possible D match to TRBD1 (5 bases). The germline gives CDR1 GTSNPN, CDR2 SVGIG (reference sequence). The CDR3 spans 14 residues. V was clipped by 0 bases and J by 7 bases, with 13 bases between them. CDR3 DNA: TGTGCCTGGAGTGTGGGGCAGGGAGAACAGCCCCAGCATTTT. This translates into CAWSVGQGEQPQHF. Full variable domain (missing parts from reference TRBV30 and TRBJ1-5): SQTIHQWPATLVQPVGSPLSLECTVEGTSNPNLYWYRQAAGRGLQLLFYSVGIGQISSEVPQNLSASRPQDRQFILSSKKLLLSDSGFYLCAWSVGQGEQPQHFGDGTRLSIL.

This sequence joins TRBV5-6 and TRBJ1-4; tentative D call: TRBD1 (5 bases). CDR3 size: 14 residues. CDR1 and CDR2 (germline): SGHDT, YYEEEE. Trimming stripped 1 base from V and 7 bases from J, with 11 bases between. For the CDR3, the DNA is TGTGCCAGCAGCTTGAAGGGGTTCGGTGAAAAACTGTTTTTT. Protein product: CASSLKGFGEKLFF.

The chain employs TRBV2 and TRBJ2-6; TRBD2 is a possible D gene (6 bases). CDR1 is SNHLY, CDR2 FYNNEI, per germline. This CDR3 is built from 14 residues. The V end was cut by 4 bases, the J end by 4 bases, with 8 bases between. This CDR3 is CASSAGVGANVLTF. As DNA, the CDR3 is TGTGCCAGCAGTGCGGGGGTCGGGGCCAACGTCCTGACTTTC.

The CDR3, as DNA: TGTGCCAGCAGCTGGGGGGGTGCAGGGCGGACGGGTCAGCCCCAGCATTTT. It is translated as CASSWGGAGRTGQPQHF. The J gene is TRBJ1-5, the V gene TRBV5-4; maybe TRBD1 (5 bases). V lost 3 bases, J lost 6 bases, and 22 bases lay in between. This CDR3 has 17 residues. Germline loops: CDR1 SGHNT, CDR2 YYREEE (reference sequence).

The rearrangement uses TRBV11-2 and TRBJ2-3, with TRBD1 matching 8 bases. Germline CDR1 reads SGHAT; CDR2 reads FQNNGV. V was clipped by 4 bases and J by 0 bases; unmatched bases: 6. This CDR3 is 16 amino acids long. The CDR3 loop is CASSSPDRVSTDTQYF. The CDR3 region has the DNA TGTGCCAGCAGCTCTCCGGACAGGGTTAGCACAGATACGCAGTATTTT.

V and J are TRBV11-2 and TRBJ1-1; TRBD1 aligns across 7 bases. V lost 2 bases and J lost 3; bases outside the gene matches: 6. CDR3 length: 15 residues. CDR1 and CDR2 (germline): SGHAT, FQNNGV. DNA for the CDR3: TGTGCCAGCAGCTTAAAGGGGGCGTTTGACACTGAAGCTTTCTTT. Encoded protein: CASSLKGAFDTEAFF.

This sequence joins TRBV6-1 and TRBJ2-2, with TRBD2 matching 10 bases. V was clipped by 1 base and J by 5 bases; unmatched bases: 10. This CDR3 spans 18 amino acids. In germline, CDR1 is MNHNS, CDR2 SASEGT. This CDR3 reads CASSEVALTSGKTGELFF. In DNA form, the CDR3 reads TGTGCCAGCAGTGAAGTAGCACTTACTAGCGGGAAGACCGGGGAGCTGTTTTTT.

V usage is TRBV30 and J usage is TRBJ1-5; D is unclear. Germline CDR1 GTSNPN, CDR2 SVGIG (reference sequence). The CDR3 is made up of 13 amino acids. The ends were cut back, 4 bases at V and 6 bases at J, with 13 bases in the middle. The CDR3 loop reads CAWNYGRGQPQHF. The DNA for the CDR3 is TGTGCCTGGAATTACGGCCGAGGTCAGCCCCAGCATTTT.